These T cell receptor beta chains were read from a single sample in a study of shared clonotypes between healthy human individuals. Profiled with immunoSEQ multiplex PCR; TCRdb holds only in-frame clones, not every one. The data hold about 2.4 million clones, with over 85% observed a single time. The sequenced sample consisted of naive CD4+ T cells from PBMCs. The receptors come from a man younger than 35 in good health. Some clones in this sample may be carry-over from other donors' samples. Both conserved end residues are part of each CDR3. The D gene is left open where the match is weak. Some rows mark clone size as missing; the rest say once, few, many or name a class of expanded clone.

TRBJ1-4,-,TRBV19,-,CASSDSATNEKLFF,TGTGCCAGTAGTGACAGTGCAACTAATGAAAAACTGTTTTTT
TRBJ1-5,-,TRBV6-5,-,CASSLDSNQPQHF,TGTGCCAGCAGCCTTGATAGCAATCAGCCCCAGCATTTT
TRBJ2-7,-,TRBV5-6,-,CASSPNLGQRPYEQYF,TGTGCCAGCAGTCCGAACTTGGGGCAGCGTCCCTACGAGCAGTACTTC
TRBJ1-3,-,TRBV29-1,once,CSVTLGENTIYF,TGCAGCGTTACCTTGGGGGAAAACACCATATATTTT
TRBJ1-2,-,TRBV19,-,CASSPIDRNYGYTF,TGTGCCAGTAGCCCCATCGACAGAAACTATGGCTACACCTTC
TRBJ2-7,TRBD2,TRBV28,-,CASSLQAGEEQYF,TGTGCCAGCAGTTTACAAGCGGGGGAAGAGCAGTACTTC
TRBJ2-7,TRBD2,TRBV10-2,-,CASRLAGRVYEQYF,TGCGCCAGCAGACTAGCGGGTCGGGTCTACGAGCAGTACTTC
TRBJ1-2,TRBD1,TRBV2,-,CASFEQGIYGYTF,TGTGCCAGCTTCGAACAGGGGATTTATGGCTACACCTTC
TRBJ1-5,TRBD1,TRBV5-5,-,CASSPFGTGGNSNQPQHF,TGTGCCAGCAGCCCGTTCGGGACAGGGGGTAATAGCAATCAGCCCCAGCATTTT
TRBJ2-3,-,TRBV7-9,once,CASSPSDSTDTQYF,TGTGCCAGCAGTCCCTCGGATAGCACAGATACGCAGTATTTT
TRBJ2-2,TRBD1,TRBV6-6,once,CASSFGQGPGELFF,TGTGCCAGCAGCTTTGGACAGGGTCCCGGGGAGCTGTTTTTT
TRBJ2-2,TRBD1,TRBV2,-,CASSEQGARTGELFF,TGTGCCAGCAGTGAACAGGGGGCGCGGACCGGGGAGCTGTTTTTT
TRBJ1-2,-,TRBV4-3,-,CASSQDLDSYYGYTF,TGCGCCAGCAGCCAAGATCTGGACAGTTACTATGGCTACACCTTC
TRBJ2-3,TRBD2,TRBV5-4,-,CASSSPRGGRTDTQYF,TGTGCCAGCAGCTCCCCCCGGGGGGGACGCACAGATACGCAGTATTTT
TRBJ2-1,-,TRBV29-1,-,CSVVGRLLYNEQFF,TGCAGCGTTGTGGGCAGGTTACTCTACAATGAGCAGTTCTTC
TRBJ2-7,-,TRBV15,once,CATSRDRGDSIYEQYF,TGTGCCACCAGCAGAGATCGGGGAGACTCCATATACGAGCAGTACTTC
TRBJ1-6,-,TRBV13,-,CASSQTGLRLGSPLHF,TGTGCCAGCAGCCAAACAGGGCTTCGTTTAGGTTCACCCCTCCACTTT
TRBJ2-7,-,TRBV7-9,few,CASSLAVDYVQYF,TGTGCCAGCAGCTTAGCGGTTGACTACGTGCAGTACTTC
TRBJ2-2,TRBD1,TRBV5-1,-,CASSPDRGLNTGELFF,TGCGCCAGCAGCCCTGACAGGGGGCTTAACACCGGGGAGCTGTTTTTT
TRBJ2-7,TRBD2,TRBV7-2,-,CASSLDRGRAEQYF,TGTGCCAGCAGCTTAGATCGCGGGAGGGCCGAGCAGTACTTC
TRBJ2-7,-,TRBV28,once,CASSGSPESYEQYF,TGTGCCAGCAGTGGATCTCCAGAATCCTACGAGCAGTACTTC
TRBJ2-7,-,TRBV28,-,CASSLSGRGGSYEQYF,TGTGCCAGCAGTCTCAGTGGCAGGGGGGGGTCCTACGAGCAGTACTTC
TRBJ1-4,-,TRBV6-6,-,CASTVGQRAGEKLFF,TGTGCCAGCACCGTTGGACAGCGTGCTGGTGAAAAACTGTTTTTT
TRBJ1-5,-,TRBV28,-,CASSSPSPDQPQHF,TGTGCCAGCAGTTCCCCGTCCCCGGATCAGCCCCAGCATTTT
TRBJ1-5,TRBD1,TRBV2,-,CASSGTGGLQPQHF,TGTGCCAGCAGTGGGACAGGGGGCTTGCAGCCCCAGCATTTT
TRBJ2-1,TRBD1,TRBV6-5,-,CASKRDSLDNEQFF,TGTGCCAGCAAAAGGGACAGTTTAGACAATGAGCAGTTCTTC
TRBJ2-5,-,TRBV7-2,-,CASSLSQAQYF,TGTGCCAGCAGCTTGAGTCAGGCCCAGTACTTC
TRBJ1-2,-,TRBV19,-,CASRLRELDYGYTF,TGTGCCAGTAGACTCCGGGAACTGGACTATGGCTACACCTTC
TRBJ2-6,TRBD1,TRBV7-2,-,CASSGQVAGANVLTF,TGTGCCAGCAGCGGACAGGTAGCCGGGGCCAACGTCCTGACTTTC
TRBJ2-7,TRBD1,TRBV30,-,CALLLDRGYEQYF,TGTGCCTTATTATTGGACAGGGGCTACGAGCAGTACTTC
TRBJ2-3,TRBD2,TRBV19,-,CASSIGGRDTQYF,TGTGCCAGTAGTATTGGCGGGAGAGATACGCAGTATTTT
TRBJ1-6,-,TRBV6-1,-,CASSVQGRPYNSPLHF,TGTGCCAGCAGTGTACAAGGGAGACCCTATAATTCACCCCTCCACTTT
TRBJ2-2,-,TRBV7-9,-,CASSPTLWRSSTGELFF,TGTGCCAGCAGCCCGACCCTCTGGCGGAGCTCGACCGGGGAGCTGTTTTTT
TRBJ1-1,-,TRBV19,once,CASSMRRMNTEAFF,TGTGCCAGTAGTATGAGGCGGATGAACACTGAAGCTTTCTTT
TRBJ1-5,-,TRBV4-1,-,CASSPGDNQPQHF,TGCGCCAGCAGCCCAGGGGACAATCAGCCCCAGCATTTT
TRBJ2-2,-,TRBV9,once,CASSVGGRNTGELFF,TGTGCCAGCAGCGTAGGAGGCAGGAACACCGGGGAGCTGTTTTTT
TRBJ2-7,TRBD2,TRBV6-1,-,CASSEAVLAGTYEQYF,TGTGCCAGCAGTGAAGCCGTACTAGCGGGCACCTACGAGCAGTACTTC
TRBJ1-1,TRBD1,TRBV11-2,-,CASSPMADREAFF,TGTGCCAGCAGCCCGATGGCCGACAGGGAGGCTTTCTTT
TRBJ2-1,-,TRBV28,-,CASGGEYNEQFF,TGTGCCAGCGGTGGGGAATACAATGAGCAGTTCTTC
TRBJ2-7,-,TRBV4-1,-,CASSQGGQGSYEQYF,TGCGCCAGCAGCCAAGGGGGGCAGGGGTCCTACGAGCAGTACTTC
TRBJ2-4,-,TRBV28,-,CASSLWGGIQYF,TGTGCCAGCAGTTTATGGGGGGGCATTCAGTACTTC